This entry features one T cell receptor beta chain sequence. Assay used: immunoSEQ multiplex PCR; TCRdb lists only in-frame clones, some missing. The sample shows a few hundred thousand clones, 81% of them seen only once. This sample was included in a study of blood T cell repertoires in COVID-19. Study-wide background: The United States, Italy and Spain provided the acute and convalescent COVID-19 samples. In each case, the material was cDNA or gDNA derived from T cells, B-cell-depleted T cells, or PBMCs.

Ages ranged from about 18 to 100 years, with residence in fewer than 25 US areas. What the recovered Cohort 3 donors had was two negative PCRs, clearance, or symptom resolution. The V and J ends lost 1 base and 2 bases, in that order; junction bases with no gene match: 8. The CDR3 spans 17 residues. Germline V gene sequence: CDR1 LNHNV, CDR2 YYDKDF (reference sequence). The gene calls are TRBV15 and TRBJ1-5; 7 bases line up with TRBD1. Material: PBMCs or T cells enriched from blood (not recorded which). This TCR was recovered from a man aged 35 to 55 who had recovered from COVID-19. The CDR3 is CATSRGGRGQGNQPQHF. The DNA for the CDR3 is TGTGCCACCAGCAGAGGAGGAAGGGGGCAGGGCAATCAGCCCCAGCATTTT.